The 19 T cell receptor beta chains presented below share a single source sample, sequenced in a study of cytotoxic CD8 clonotypes in ibrutinib-treated CLL. Clones were sequenced by immunoSEQ multiplex PCR, and TCRdb holds only the in-frame ones, with some missing. Of more than 300,000 clones listed, roughly 80% are singletons. This specimen was PBMCs, taken before ibrutinib treatment. The receptors were gathered from a human donor with chronic lymphocytic leukemia.

The chain employs TRBV28 and TRBJ1-2; weak D call: TRBD1 (5 bases). Trimming removed 6 bases at V and 8 bases at J, with 22 bases between. CDR3 length: 15 residues. Germline V CDR1 and CDR2: MDHEN, SYDVKM. The CDR3 sequence is CASSSGGGTPWGYTF. The CDR3 DNA follows: TGTGCCAGCAGCTCGGGCGGGGGAACCCCTTGGGGCTACACCTTC.

V and J are TRBV19 and TRBJ2-2, with D possibly being TRBD1 (6 bases). The CDR3 has 13 amino acids. V lost 6 bases, J lost 5 bases, and 10 bases lay in between. The germline CDR1 and CDR2 sequences are LNHDA and SQIVND (reference sequence). This CDR3 reads CASSTGLTGELFF. Written as DNA, the CDR3 is TGTGCCAGTAGCACAGGGTTAACCGGGGAGCTGTTTTTT.

The rearrangement joins TRBV27 to TRBJ2-1, with 7 bases that match TRBD2. Unmatched junction bases numbered 14, after V lost 0 bases and J lost 9 bases. There are 17 residues in the CDR3. Germline CDR1 MNHEY, CDR2 SMNVEV (reference sequence). The chain's CDR3 is CASSLSLLAGVKREQFF. The DNA of the CDR3 is TGTGCCAGCAGTTTATCGCTTCTTGCGGGAGTAAAACGTGAGCAGTTCTTC.

This chain links TRBV6-1 with TRBJ2-7; 7 positions match TRBD2. The CDR3 runs to 15 residues. The V gene's germline CDR1 is MNHNS and CDR2 SASEGT. J lost 4 bases, V lost 3 bases, and 9 bases had no gene match. In DNA form, the CDR3 reads TGTGCCAGCAGTGAGGGGCGGGAGATAGGTTACGAGCAGTACTTC. It codes for CASSEGREIGYEQYF.

The chain carries TRBV5-1 and TRBJ2-7; the match to TRBD1 covers 7 bases. There are 13 residues in the CDR3. V shed 4 bases, J shed 2 bases, and the junction held 3 bases outside the gene matches. The V gene's germline CDR1 is SGHRS and CDR2 YFSETQ. The DNA for the CDR3 is TGCGCCAGCAGCCCGGGACAGCCCTACGAGCAGTACTTC. Amino acid sequence: CASSPGQPYEQYF.

There are a few counts of this clone. The genes are TRBV6-5 and TRBJ2-7, with D hard to call. The length of the CDR3 is 13 residues. Germline assignment: CDR1 MNHEY and CDR2 SVGAGI. Trimming cost V 5 bases and J 2 bases, with 10 bases left between them. The CDR3 DNA follows: TGTGCCAGCAGTAATTCGAGAGCCTACGAGCAGTACTTC. Amino acid sequence: CASSNSRAYEQYF.

The rearrangement uses TRBV9 and TRBJ2-7; D may be TRBD1 or TRBD2 (6 bases each). The CDR3 is made up of 11 amino acids. Deletions cut 7 bases from V and 7 bases from J, with 12 bases between. CDR1 and CDR2 from the germline V gene are SGDLS and YYNGEE. The DNA for the CDR3 is TGTGCCAGCGCCGGGGGCAGGGAGCAGTACTTC. Translated: CASAGGREQYF. The variable domain in full, with the rest retrieved from reference TRBV9 and TRBJ2-7, is DSGVTQTPKHLITATGQRVTLRCSPRSGDLSVYWYQQSLDQGLQFLIQYYNGEERAKGNILERFSAQQFPDLHSELNLSSLELGDSALYFCASAGGREQYFGPGTRLTVT.

CDR3 loop: CAWSFGYQETQYF. CDR3 nucleotide sequence: TGTGCCTGGAGCTTCGGCTACCAAGAGACCCAGTACTTC. The chain recombines TRBV30 with TRBJ2-5; D call uncertain. CDR1 is GTSNPN, CDR2 SVGIG, per germline (reference sequence). With 3 bases removed from V and 0 bases from J, the gap between germline ends came to 8 bases. The CDR3 runs 13 residues.

This chain connects TRBV12-5 to TRBJ2-6; D is possibly TRBD2 (5 bases). The CDR3 totals 13 residues. The V and J ends lost 8 bases and 1 base respectively, with 6 bases between them. From germline, CDR1 is LGHNT and CDR2 FRNRAP. CDR3 bases: TGTGCTAGTTCGGGGTCTGGGGCCAACGTCCTGACTTTC. Translation gives CASSGSGANVLTF.

The chain joins TRBV18 to TRBJ1-2; TRBD1 aligns across 10 bases. The V gene's germline CDR1 is KGHSH and CDR2 LQKENI. Trimming removed 1 base from V and 7 bases from J; junction bases left unmatched: 6. CDR3 length equals 15 residues. In nucleotides, the CDR3 is TGTGCCAGCTCACCACTCGGACAGGGGGAAGGTGGCTACACCTTC. This gives the protein CASSPLGQGEGGYTF.

The chain carries TRBV27 and TRBJ2-7; D may be TRBD1 (6 bases). The germline CDR1 and CDR2 sequences are MNHEY and SMNVEV (reference sequence). This CDR3 is 14 amino acids long. V shed 2 bases and J shed 3 bases, with 11 bases lying between them. The CDR3 spells CASSLTSRGYEQYF. CDR3 in DNA: TGTGCCAGCAGTTTAACGTCCAGGGGCTACGAGCAGTACTTC.

About this clone: The same CDR3 arises from other DNA sequences in this sample as well. The chain links TRBV27 to TRBJ2-7, with 8 bases fitting TRBD1. J lost 0 bases, V lost 6 bases, and 7 bases had no gene match. In germline, CDR1 is MNHEY, CDR2 SMNVEV (reference sequence). CDR3 length: 15 amino acids. The CDR3 protein is CASSPSGGSSYEQYF. DNA of the CDR3: TGTGCCAGCAGCCCATCAGGGGGCTCCTCCTACGAGCAGTACTTC.

The rearrangement uses TRBV5-1 and TRBJ1-2; TRBD1 might be the D (6 bases). The CDR3 spans 17 residues. V gave up 0 bases and J gave up 2 bases, with 17 bases separating them. Germline V lookup: CDR1 SGHRS, CDR2 YFSETQ. CDR3 in DNA: TGCGCCAGCAGCTTGGCCCCCCTGGACAGATCCAACTATGGCTACACCTTC. Translating it yields CASSLAPLDRSNYGYTF.

The genes are TRBV6-5 and TRBJ1-1; TRBD1 might be the D (6 bases). The CDR3 extends over 13 amino acids. CDR1 is MNHEY and CDR2 is SVGAGI in the germline V gene. The germline V and J ends were trimmed by 6 bases and 3 bases, with 11 bases remaining between them. The CDR3 sequence: CASRQGGYTEAFF. CDR3 DNA: TGTGCCAGCAGACAAGGGGGGTACACTGAAGCTTTCTTT.

The chain carries TRBV11-2 and TRBJ2-7; D gene unclear. The CDR3 contains 13 residues. Germline V gives CDR1 SGHAT, CDR2 FQNNGV. V gave up 1 base and J gave up 7 bases, with 11 bases separating them. The CDR3 nucleotides read TGTGCCAGCAGCTTAGTTGGGTCCGGGGAGCAGTACTTC. It translates to CASSLVGSGEQYF.

The V and J genes are TRBV15 and TRBJ2-7; D uncertain. CDR1 is LNHNV and CDR2 is YYDKDF in the germline V gene (reference sequence). Trimming left V 0 bases short and J 2 bases short, with 5 bases between. CDR3 length: 13 residues. The CDR3, as DNA: TGTGCCACCAGCAGAGAAATGCCCTACGAGCAGTACTTC. Amino acid sequence: CATSREMPYEQYF.

V and J are TRBV5-1 and TRBJ1-3; D gene ambiguous. Germline V gene data show CDR1 as SGHRS and CDR2 as YFSETQ. The CDR3 has 16 residues. The ends were cut back, 5 bases at V and 0 bases at J, with 15 bases in the middle. The CDR3 loop reads CASRGAKVGSGNTIYF. The CDR3 DNA reads TGCGCCAGCAGGGGCGCAAAGGTTGGCTCTGGAAACACCATATATTTT.

This sequence joins TRBV29-1 and TRBJ2-1, with D unclear. Trimming cost V 0 bases and J 0 bases, with 18 bases left between them. From germline, CDR1 is SQVTM and CDR2 ANQGSEA. The CDR3 runs to 18 residues. Written as DNA, the CDR3 is TGCAGCGTTGAAGAATCGTGGCGACCAAAGAGCTCCTACAATGAGCAGTTCTTC. Amino acid sequence: CSVEESWRPKSSYNEQFF.

The rearrangement links TRBV12-5 to TRBJ2-7, with a weak D call TRBD1 (7 bases). The germline V gene has CDR1 LGHNT and CDR2 FRNRAP. Trimming took off 3 bases at V and 1 base at J, with 16 bases between the two ends. The CDR3 is 16 residues long. The CDR3 is CASGFGQGGVSYEQYF. The CDR3 DNA sequence: TGTGCTAGTGGTTTTGGGCAGGGGGGCGTATCCTACGAGCAGTACTTC.